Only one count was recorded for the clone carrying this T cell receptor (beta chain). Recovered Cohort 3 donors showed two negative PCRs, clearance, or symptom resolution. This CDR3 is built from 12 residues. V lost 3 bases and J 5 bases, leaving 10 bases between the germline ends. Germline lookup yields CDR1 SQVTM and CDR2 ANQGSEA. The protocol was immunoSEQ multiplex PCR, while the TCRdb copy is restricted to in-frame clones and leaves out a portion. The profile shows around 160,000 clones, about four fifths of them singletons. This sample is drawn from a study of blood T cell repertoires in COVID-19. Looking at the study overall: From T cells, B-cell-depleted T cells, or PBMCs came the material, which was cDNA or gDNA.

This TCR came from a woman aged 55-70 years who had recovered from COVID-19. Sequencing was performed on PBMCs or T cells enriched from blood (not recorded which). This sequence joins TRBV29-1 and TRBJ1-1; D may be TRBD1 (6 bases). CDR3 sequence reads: CSVDQGRTEAFF. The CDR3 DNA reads TGCAGCGTTGATCAGGGGCGAACTGAAGCTTTCTTT.